This T cell receptor beta chain was sequenced for a study of blood T cell repertoires in COVID-19. Study background: From the United States, Italy and Spain came samples of acute and convalescent COVID-19.

Original methodology: Estimation of nucleated cell counts was performed using reference gene primer amplification. The method was immunoSEQ multiplex PCR; TCRdb's version includes in-frame clones alone and lacks a portion of them. V, J and clone size were drawn from that table, and D and trimming were deduced from the DNA. The repertoire holds around 250,000 clones, under 95% seen once, with roughly 2.8% in the top ten. This TCR was recovered from a man aged 40-55 years who had been exposed to COVID-19. The specimen was PBMCs or T cells enriched from blood (not recorded which).

The CDR3 DNA sequence: TGTGCCAGCAGCCCAATGGGCCCAGCTAATTCACCCCTCCACTTT. The encoded protein is CASSPMGPANSPLHF. This chain uses TRBV6-5 with TRBJ1-6; D remains ambiguous. With 6 bases removed from V and 6 bases from J, the gap between germline ends came to 15 bases. The CDR3 has 15 residues. The V gene's germline CDR1 is MNHEY and CDR2 SVGAGI.